This T cell receptor beta chain was identified during a study of response to subunit inactivated influenza vaccine. This clonotype was detected many times. Looked up from germline, CDR1 is DFQATT and CDR2 is SNEGSKA (reference sequence). This CDR3 spans 12 amino acids. Trimming removed 3 bases at V and 9 bases at J, with 14 bases between. TCRdb re-derived calls from the RT-PCR reads in MiXCR, one entry per CDR3 protein. This table has hundreds of thousands of distinct CDR3 sequences, 14% appearing once. Sequences were derived from PBMCs from blood, sampled 14 to 15 days before vaccination. The chain has TRBV20-1 and TRBJ1-2; D not resolved. The TCR originated in a man aged 50-59 years who received an inactivated influenza vaccine. In DNA, the CDR3 is TGCAGTGCTAGTCCTGGATCTATTCGCTACACCTTC. It codes for CSASPGSIRYTF.